The rows below give T cell receptor beta chains drawn from one sample of a study of blood T cell repertoires in COVID-19. Assay: immunoSEQ multiplex PCR; the TCRdb copy retains only in-frame clones and omits some. Of approximately 180,000 clones in the sample, about 80% were seen once. What was sequenced was peripheral blood. The source is a woman between 65 and 79 years old with acute or convalescent COVID-19. The CDR3 runs from the conserved cysteine through the conserved F or W. Fields, in order: J gene, CDR3 length, D gene, V gene, clone size, CDR3 DNA, CDR3 protein. The D gene is left open where the match is weak. A clone size is listed for some rows: how often the clone was seen (once, few, many), or a class if it is expanded.

TRBJ1-2	13	NA	TRBV14	NA	TGTGCCAGCAGCCCACTACTCCGGTCTGGCTACACCTTC	CASSPLLRSGYTF
TRBJ2-7	15	NA	TRBV6-5	NA	TGTGCCAGCACTAACGCCGGGACAACGACCCACGAGCAGTACTTC	CASTNAGTTTHEQYF
TRBJ2-4	17	NA	TRBV28	NA	TGTGCCAGCAGCTCAGGCGGCAGGGCTCTAGCCAAAAACATTCAGTACTTC	CASSSGGRALAKNIQYF
TRBJ1-5	17	TRBD1	TRBV19	NA	TGTGCCAGTACCTTATCAATCGGGGACAGTAGCAATCAGCCCCAGCATTTT	CASTLSIGDSSNQPQHF
TRBJ2-3	16	TRBD1	TRBV24-1	NA	TGTGCCACCAGTGACCCTGGACAGGGGGGCACAGATACGCAGTATTTT	CATSDPGQGGTDTQYF
TRBJ2-1	15	NA	TRBV3-1/TRBV3-2	NA	TGTGCCAGCAGCCCCACTAGTGGGACCTACAATGAGCAGTTCTTC	CASSPTSGTYNEQFF
TRBJ2-5	15	TRBD1	TRBV27	NA	TGTGCCAGCAGAGAGACAGGGGTCCCTCAAGAGACCCAGTACTTC	CASRETGVPQETQYF
TRBJ2-3	15	NA	TRBV7-9	NA	TGTGCCAGCAGCGGACGGGGAGCTGGCACAGATACGCAGTATTTT	CASSGRGAGTDTQYF
TRBJ1-2	11	NA	TRBV27	NA	TGTGCCAGCAGCAAGGGGCGAGGCTACACCTTC	CASSKGRGYTF
TRBJ2-1	14	TRBD2	TRBV5-4	NA	TGTGCCAGCAGCCCCGGGAGGGTTATGAATGAGCAGTTCTTC	CASSPGRVMNEQFF
TRBJ2-2	11	NA	TRBV5-1	NA	TGCGCCACCCAGTTGGCCGGGGAGCTGTTTTTT	CATQLAGELFF
TRBJ2-3	16	NA	TRBV6-4	NA	TGTGCCAGCAGTAACAGGCAAACCTTGACCACAGATACGCAGTATTTT	CASSNRQTLTTDTQYF
TRBJ2-5	16	NA	TRBV7-9	NA	TGTGCCAGCAGCCCGCGTCGGAGGGGTTCGGGAGAGACCCAGTACTTC	CASSPRRRGSGETQYF
TRBJ1-1	13	NA	TRBV3-1/TRBV3-2	once	TGTGCCAGCAGCCAAGATTGGAGGGCTAGGGCTTTCTTT	CASSQDWRARAFF
TRBJ2-5	17	TRBD1	TRBV5-1	NA	TGCGCCAGCAGCCTCGACAGGACAGGGACGGGGCAAGAGACCCAGTACTTC	CASSLDRTGTGQETQYF
TRBJ2-3	14	NA	TRBV5-4	NA	TGTGCCAGCAGCTTTGGGGGGAATACAGATACGCAGTATTTT	CASSFGGNTDTQYF
TRBJ1-4	15	TRBD1	TRBV15	NA	TGTGCCACCAGCCAGGACAGGGGGCCAAATGAAAAACTGTTTTTT	CATSQDRGPNEKLFF
TRBJ2-1	18	TRBD1	TRBV25-1	NA	TGTGCCAGCAGTGAAGGTATGGGACAGGGGGCATTATTGGATGAGCAGTTCTTC	CASSEGMGQGALLDEQFF
TRBJ1-6	15	NA	TRBV19	few	TGTGCCAGTAGTGCCGACACACTGGTTCGCTCACCCCTCCACTTT	CASSADTLVRSPLHF
TRBJ2-2	12	NA	TRBV30	NA	TGTGCCTGGAGTCAGGTCACCGGGGAGCTGTTTTTT	CAWSQVTGELFF
TRBJ2-7	14	NA	TRBV7-9	NA	TGTGCCAGCAGCCCCCGACAGGCCATCTACGAGCAGTACTTC	CASSPRQAIYEQYF
TRBJ1-1	14	NA	TRBV7-9	NA	TGTGCCAGCAGCCTCCGGGGAGCCAACACTGAAGCTTTCTTT	CASSLRGANTEAFF
TRBJ2-3	15	TRBD1	TRBV24-1	NA	TGTGCCACCAGTGACCGGGGACAGGGAGGAGATACGCAGTATTTT	CATSDRGQGGDTQYF
TRBJ2-3	16	NA	TRBV18	NA	TGTGCCAGCTCAGCCAGGGGCTCCAGTAGCACAGATACGCAGTATTTT	CASSARGSSSTDTQYF
TRBJ2-7	14	NA	TRBV1	NA	TGCACCAGCAGCCTACTAGCGGGGCACTACGAGCAGTACTTC	CTSSLLAGHYEQYF
TRBJ2-5	14	TRBD2	TRBV2	NA	TGTGCCAGCAGGGAAATAGCGGGAGTGGGGACCCAGTACTTC	CASREIAGVGTQYF
TRBJ2-7	13	TRBD1	TRBV29-1	once	TGCAGCGCAGAGGACAGGCCAGAGGGTGGGCAGTACTTC	CSAEDRPEGGQYF
TRBJ1-5	13	NA	TRBV18	NA	TGTGCCAGCTCACCGGCGGGGCTTCAGCCCCAGCATTTT	CASSPAGLQPQHF
TRBJ1-5	13	TRBD1	TRBV29-1	NA	TGCAGCGTCGCCGACAGGGGGCATCAGCCCCAGCATTTT	CSVADRGHQPQHF
TRBJ1-1	15	NA	TRBV10-1	few	TGCGCCAGCAGTGAGTCCAGACAGGTGAACACTGAAGCTTTCTTT	CASSESRQVNTEAFF
TRBJ1-1	15	NA	TRBV3-1/TRBV3-2	once	TGTGCCAGCAGCCAAGGGACAGTTCCAAACACTGAAGCTTTCTTT	CASSQGTVPNTEAFF
TRBJ2-3	13	NA	TRBV30	NA	TGTGCCTGGAGTGCCGGAGCGGCAGATACGCAGTATTTT	CAWSAGAADTQYF
TRBJ1-5	14	NA	TRBV2	few	TGTGCCAGCAGTGCGCTACAGGGTAATCAGCCCCAGCATTTT	CASSALQGNQPQHF
TRBJ2-3	17	NA	TRBV7-2	NA	TGTGCCAGCAGCCGCACCGGTAGCGGCCCTAGCACAGATACGCAGTATTTT	CASSRTGSGPSTDTQYF
TRBJ2-7	15	TRBD2	TRBV2	NA	TGTGCCAGCAGGGTTGGGACTAGCGGGACTGGCAAGCAGTACTTC	CASRVGTSGTGKQYF
TRBJ2-7	12	TRBD1	TRBV11-2	NA	TGTGCCAGCAGCCCGTCCGACAGGGAGAGGTACTTC	CASSPSDRERYF
TRBJ2-1	14	NA	TRBV5-1	NA	TGCGCCAGCAGCTTCGGGAACGCTGTGAATGAGCAGTTCTTC	CASSFGNAVNEQFF
TRBJ2-3	16	TRBD2	TRBV5-1	NA	TGCGCCAGCAGCTCACTAGCGGGAGGACGCACAGATACGCAGTATTTT	CASSSLAGGRTDTQYF
TRBJ1-4	13	NA	TRBV2	NA	TGTGCCAGCAGTGGACAGGTTACTGAAAAACTGTTTTTT	CASSGQVTEKLFF
TRBJ2-7	14	TRBD1	TRBV4-1	NA	TGCGCCAGCAGCATTCGACAGGGTGAATACGAGCAGTACTTC	CASSIRQGEYEQYF
TRBJ1-2	14	TRBD1	TRBV10-2	NA	TGCGCCAGCAGCGAATATCAGGGGGAATACGGCTACACCTTC	CASSEYQGEYGYTF